One and the same sample provided the 19 T cell receptor beta chains below, sequenced in a study of T cells after yellow fever vaccination. Via MiXCR, TCRdb re-called the 5' RACE reads, giving one row per CDR3 protein. The table records 350,000 to 550,000 distinct CDR3 sequences, approximately 19% of them present only once. The sequences come from PBMCs, collected before the yellow fever booster vaccination. These receptors all stem from a man younger than 35 who received the YFV17D yellow fever vaccine.

The CDR3 loop is CASSLSWEGNTEAFF. The CDR3 DNA is TGTGCCAGCAGTTTAAGTTGGGAGGGGAACACTGAAGCTTTCTTT. This rearrangement joins TRBV6-5 to TRBJ1-1; D ambiguous. Trimming pared 4 bases from V and 1 base from J, leaving 13 bases between. CDR3 length equals 15 residues. Per germline, CDR1 MNHEY and CDR2 SVGAGI.

This clonotype was seen repeatedly, ten times or more. The gene calls are TRBV20-1 and TRBJ2-1, with 11 bases aligning to TRBD2. This CDR3 is 15 amino acids long. V was clipped by 6 bases and J by 7 bases; unmatched bases: 11. CDR1 and CDR2 (germline): DFQATT, SNEGSKA (reference sequence). The DNA for the CDR3 is TGCAGTGCCCCTAAATTTGGGACTAGCGGAAATGAGCAGTTCTTC. Amino acid sequence: CSAPKFGTSGNEQFF.

This clonotype has more than one count but fewer than ten. The V and J genes are TRBV7-2 and TRBJ2-2; TRBD2 matches 7 bases. V shed 2 bases, J shed 1 base, and the junction held 4 bases outside the gene matches. Germline V gene data show CDR1 as SGHTA and CDR2 as FQGNSA. This CDR3 spans 16 amino acids. In DNA form, the CDR3 reads TGTGCCAGCAGCTTATTCCGCGGGGGGAACACCGGGGAGCTGTTTTTT. Protein product: CASSLFRGGNTGELFF.

The chain recombines TRBV5-1 with TRBJ2-2, with no clear D. The length of the CDR3 is 13 residues. In germline, CDR1 is SGHRS, CDR2 YFSETQ. With 4 bases removed from V and 4 bases from J, the gap between germline ends came to 8 bases. CDR3 region: CASSHDGTGELFF. DNA of the CDR3: TGCGCCAGCAGCCACGACGGCACCGGGGAGCTGTTTTTT.

The table lists this clonotype with a few counts. The genes are TRBV12-3 or TRBV12-4 and TRBJ1-1, with D unresolved. Trimming took off 5 bases at V and 4 bases at J, with 14 bases between the two ends. The CDR3 consists of 14 residues. CDR3 protein: CASSRTGTGTEAFF. The CDR3 nucleotides are TGTGCCAGCAGTCGGACGGGAACGGGCACTGAAGCTTTCTTT.

The sample holds a few counts of this clonotype. The rearrangement links TRBV12-3 or TRBV12-4 to TRBJ2-1; D remains ambiguous. The V end was cut by 6 bases, the J end by 0 bases, with 6 bases between. The CDR3 contains 13 residues. CDR3 sequence: CASSADSYNEQFF. In DNA form, the CDR3 reads TGTGCCAGCAGCGCCGACTCCTACAATGAGCAGTTCTTC.

This chain connects TRBV7-9 to TRBJ2-2; D uncertain. Trimming stripped 4 bases from V and 2 bases from J, with 17 bases between. Germline-derived CDR1 and CDR2 are SEHNR and FQNEAQ (reference sequence). The CDR3 runs 17 residues. This CDR3 is CASSSLSVGFNTGELFF. As DNA, the CDR3 is TGTGCCAGCAGCTCCCTCTCCGTCGGGTTCAACACCGGGGAGCTGTTTTTT.

The CDR3 DNA sequence: TGTGCCAGCAGTTTCGACTCCTCGAACACCGGGGAGCTGTTTTTT. Amino acids: CASSFDSSNTGELFF. The chain has TRBV12-3 or TRBV12-4 and TRBJ2-2; D is undetermined. V lost 3 bases and J lost 0, with 8 bases in between. The CDR3 has 15 residues.

This clonotype was observed a handful of times. In nucleotides, the CDR3 is TGCGCCAGCAGCAGAAACAGGGAATCTAACTATGGCTACACCTTC. It is translated as CASSRNRESNYGYTF. The rearrangement joins TRBV5-1 to TRBJ1-2; maybe TRBD1 (6 bases). The V end lost 4 bases, the J end lost 0 bases, and 13 bases lay between the germline ends. This CDR3 has 15 amino acids. CDR1 is SGHRS and CDR2 is YFSETQ in the germline V gene.

The rearrangement uses TRBV12-3 or TRBV12-4 and TRBJ2-7; tentatively, D is TRBD2 (5 bases). Trimming took off 3 bases at V and 6 bases at J, with 9 bases between the two ends. CDR3 length equals 12 residues. The CDR3 sequence is CASSFGIREQYF. The CDR3 DNA follows: TGTGCCAGCAGTTTCGGGATCCGCGAGCAGTACTTC.

The genes are TRBV20-1 and TRBJ2-3, with 8 bases fitting TRBD2. The CDR3 is 15 amino acids. V shed 3 bases, J shed 6 bases, and the junction held 11 bases outside the gene matches. Germline CDR1 is DFQATT and CDR2 is SNEGSKA (reference sequence). CDR3 sequence: CSARRGAGGADTQYF. Here the CDR3 DNA reads TGCAGTGCTAGGAGGGGGGCGGGGGGAGCCGATACGCAGTATTTT.

The chain has TRBV2 and TRBJ2-3; tentative D call: TRBD2 (5 bases). The CDR3 sequence is 13 residues long. Trimming pared 11 bases from V and 0 bases from J, leaving 12 bases between. Germline V gene sequence: CDR1 SNHLY, CDR2 FYNNEI. The CDR3 nucleotides read TGTGCCTCATCCGGGGTTAGCACAGATACGCAGTATTTT. This sequence encodes CASSGVSTDTQYF.

The V and J genes are TRBV7-9 and TRBJ1-4, with D possibly being TRBD1 (5 bases). This CDR3 contains 14 residues. Per the germline V gene, CDR1 is SEHNR and CDR2 is FQNEAQ (reference sequence). V lost 4 bases, J lost 8 bases, and 14 bases lay in between. The CDR3 nucleotides are TGTGCCAGCAGCTCCAGTCCGGGACTCGAAAAACTGTTTTTT. This codes for CASSSSPGLEKLFF.

This clonotype was detected a few times. The chain has TRBV4-3 and TRBJ1-2; D unresolved. Germline loops: CDR1 LGHNA, CDR2 YSLEER. CDR3 size: 17 residues. Trimming cost V 0 bases and J 3 bases, with 17 bases left between them. CDR3 in amino acids: CASSQDLPEISHYGYTF. CDR3 in DNA: TGCGCCAGCAGCCAAGATCTTCCCGAAATCTCCCACTATGGCTACACCTTC.

The rearrangement links TRBV7-6 to TRBJ2-2, with unresolved D. CDR1 is SGHVS, CDR2 FNYEAQ, per germline. This CDR3 region has 14 residues. V dropped 7 bases and J dropped 1 base, with 10 bases sitting between them. The CDR3 spells CASTQTGNTGELFF. In DNA form, the CDR3 reads TGTGCCAGCACCCAGACCGGGAACACCGGGGAGCTGTTTTTT.

This clonotype appeared a few times. V is TRBV6-5 and J is TRBJ2-2, with D possibly being TRBD1 (6 bases). CDR3 length equals 16 residues. Trimming took 5 bases from V and 1 from J, leaving 14 bases between them. Germline values: CDR1 MNHEY, CDR2 SVGAGI. Here the CDR3 DNA reads TGTGCCAGCAGTACGTACAGGGCCCTGAACACCGGGGAGCTGTTTTTT. It codes for CASSTYRALNTGELFF.

This chain uses TRBV7-8 with TRBJ2-3; D is unresolved. This CDR3 has 14 residues. The V end was cut by 2 bases, the J end by 6 bases, with 12 bases between. Per germline, CDR1 SGHVS and CDR2 FQNEAQ. The chain's CDR3 is CASSLSRPYDTQYF. CDR3 bases: TGTGCCAGCAGCTTAAGTAGACCCTACGATACGCAGTATTTT.

The chain links TRBV7-9 to TRBJ2-5, with a weak D call TRBD2 (5 bases). Trimming stripped 1 base from V and 5 bases from J, with 14 bases between. The germline CDR1 and CDR2 sequences are SEHNR and FQNEAQ (reference sequence). CDR3 length: 15 amino acids. CDR3 residues: CASSLDLSGIETQYF. In DNA form, the CDR3 reads TGTGCCAGCAGCTTAGACCTCTCGGGAATCGAGACCCAGTACTTC.

There are many counts of this clonotype. This chain's CDR3 is CASSRVTDTQYF. DNA for the CDR3: TGTGCCAGCAGCAGGGTCACAGATACGCAGTATTTT. The rearrangement links TRBV7-8 to TRBJ2-3; no reliable D call. Germline assignment: CDR1 SGHVS and CDR2 FQNEAQ. V lost 5 bases and J 2 bases, leaving 5 bases between the germline ends. The length of the CDR3 is 12 residues.